This entry features one T cell receptor beta chain sequence. A universal primer binding site was introduced by template switching. The final cDNA contained unique molecular identifiers. In TCRdb, the 5' RACE reads were re-called with MiXCR into one record per CDR3 protein. The data contain around 1.7 million distinct CDR3 sequences, under 35% of them singletons. This record comes from a study of identical twins. This CDR3 is 14 amino acids long. Sequenced material: cord blood. The receptor's source is a newborn girl in good health. V and J are TRBV21-1 and TRBJ2-7. TRBV21-1 is noted as a pseudogene. CDR3 coding DNA: TGTGCCAGCGGAAGACAAAGCAATGATAAAGAGCAGTACTTC. The encoded protein is CASGRQSNDKEQYF.